These 30 T cell receptor beta chains share one sample of origin, sequenced in a study of regulatory T cells in long-lasting Graves disease. Arm-PCR of CDR3 regions with iRepertoire HTBI primers generated TCR beta libraries. MiXCR, run by TCRdb on the multiplex PCR reads, gives a single entry per CDR3 protein. The data show about 240,000 distinct CDR3 sequences, around 21% seen once. Time point denoted: newly diagnosed GD, antithyroid drugs for less than 3 months. PBMC-derived RNA was used for the TCR library. Sequences were derived from peripheral blood mononuclear cells (PBMCs), sampled at new diagnosis, from a patient treated with antithyroid drugs. The receptors stem from a female donor with Graves disease.

The sample holds many counts of this clonotype. The chain employs TRBV20-1 and TRBJ2-3, with D maybe TRBD1 (6 bases). CDR1 is DFQATT and CDR2 is SNEGSKA in the germline V gene (reference sequence). The V gene lost 5 bases and the J gene lost 5 bases, with 11 bases spanning the gap. The CDR3 spans 12 residues. The CDR3 DNA is TGCAGTGCTTCGAAAGGGGGAGATACGCAGTATTTT. Translation gives CSASKGGDTQYF.

DNA of the CDR3: TGTGCCAGCAAACTCCCTCAGGGAGGCGGAGAGACCCAGTACTTC. It encodes CASKLPQGGGETQYF. The chain couples TRBV6-1 to TRBJ2-5; possible D gene TRBD2, 6 bases. Per the germline V gene, CDR1 is MNHNS and CDR2 is SASEGT. This CDR3 is built from 15 residues. V shed 7 bases and J shed 4 bases, with 19 bases lying between them.

This clonotype was counted at least ten times. The chain combines TRBV12-3 or TRBV12-4 with TRBJ1-2; no clear D gene. Trimming removed 2 bases at V and 8 bases at J, with 9 bases between. This CDR3 has 12 amino acids. The CDR3 loop reads CASSLSREGYTF. The CDR3 DNA follows: TGTGCCAGCAGTTTATCACGGGAAGGCTACACCTTC.

On this clonotype: A much larger clone differs from this one at a single base, so this may be a read error. The chain couples TRBV6-1 to TRBJ2-1, with 10 bases aligning to TRBD1. CDR1 and CDR2 from the germline V gene are MNHNS and SASEGT. J gave up 4 bases and V 8 bases, and 14 bases lay outside the gene matches. The CDR3 runs to 17 residues. CDR3 bases: TGTGCCAGCTCCTATGGGACAGGGGATCCCAAATACAATGAGCAGTTCTTC. This gives the protein CASSYGTGDPKYNEQFF.

This clonotype appeared many times. The chain combines TRBV2 with TRBJ2-1, with TRBD1 matching over 12 bases. The CDR3 loop spans 15 amino acids. CDR1 SNHLY and CDR2 FYNNEI come from the germline V gene. V lost 6 bases to trimming and J lost 8 bases; unmatched junction nucleotides: 8. The CDR3 DNA reads TGTGCCAGCAGCCCCGGGACAGGGGGCGCGGATGAGCAGTTCTTC. Amino acids: CASSPGTGGADEQFF. The whole variable domain, remainder taken from reference TRBV2 and TRBJ2-1, is EPEVTQTPSHQVTQMGQEVILRCVPISNHLYFYWYRQILGQKVEFLVSFYNNEISEKSEIFDDQFSVERPDGSNFTLKIRSTKLEDSAMYFCASSPGTGGADEQFFGPGTRLTVL.

Worth noting for this clonotype: A much larger clone lies a single base off, so this may be a read error. This chain links TRBV5-1 with TRBJ1-3; maybe TRBD1 (5 bases). The CDR3 has 15 residues. Per germline, CDR1 SGHRS and CDR2 YFSETQ. Here the CDR3 DNA reads TGCGCCAGCGGCTTGGTGGGGGACCAACGAAACACCATATATTTT. Amino acids: CASGLVGDQRNTIYF.

The V call is TRBV6-1, the J call TRBJ1-6; D might be TRBD1 (5 bases). The CDR3 runs to 13 residues. Germline V CDR1 and CDR2: MNHNS, SASEGT. Deletions cut 10 bases from V and 10 bases from J, with 17 bases between. CDR3 sequence (DNA): TGTGCCATTTCGAGGGGTTTTGAATCACCCCTCCACTTT. Translation gives CAISRGFESPLHF.

The V gene is TRBV12-3 or TRBV12-4, the J gene TRBJ2-3, with D possibly matching TRBD1 (5 bases). Trimming cost V 6 bases and J 0 bases, with 10 bases left between them. CDR3 length equals 14 residues. The CDR3, as DNA: TGTGCCAGCAGCCCGGACAACAGCACAGATACGCAGTATTTT. Amino acids: CASSPDNSTDTQYF.

This clonotype has a count of ten or more. CDR3 nucleotides: TGCGCCAGCAGCTTGCTGAGTTCTCCCTACGAGCAGTACTTC. It translates to CASSLLSSPYEQYF. The J gene is TRBJ2-7, the V gene TRBV5-1; unclear D gene. This CDR3 comprises 14 residues. The germline gives CDR1 SGHRS, CDR2 YFSETQ. V was cut by 1 base and J by 2 bases, with 10 bases left in between.

This clonotype was detected only once. The chain links TRBV28 to TRBJ1-2, with D perhaps matching TRBD1 (5 bases). The CDR3 is 13 residues long. The V and J ends lost 6 bases and 8 bases respectively, with 16 bases between them. Germline V gives CDR1 MDHEN, CDR2 SYDVKM. CDR3 sequence reads: CASRYSQGGGYTF. Here the CDR3 DNA reads TGTGCCAGCAGGTACTCCCAGGGCGGCGGCTACACCTTC.

This clonotype was recorded many times. The V and J genes are TRBV28 and TRBJ2-7; unclear D gene. The V gene lost 6 bases and the J gene lost 3 bases, with 12 bases spanning the gap. Per the germline V gene, CDR1 is MDHEN and CDR2 is SYDVKM. The CDR3 consists of 13 residues. The CDR3 region is CASRTGLLYEQYF. In nucleotides, the CDR3 is TGTGCCAGCAGAACCGGCCTTCTCTACGAGCAGTACTTC.

This clonotype was counted at least ten times. CDR3 protein: CASDHGLGYQETQYF. In nucleotides, the CDR3 is TGCGCCAGCGACCACGGTTTGGGGTACCAAGAGACCCAGTACTTC. The genes are TRBV10-2 and TRBJ2-5; no clear D. Deletions cut 8 bases from V and 0 bases from J, with 16 bases between. Germline CDR1 and CDR2: WSHSY and SAAADI. The CDR3 is made up of 15 amino acids.

This clonotype was recorded a few times. J is TRBJ1-2 and V is TRBV6-2 or TRBV6-3; D remains ambiguous. V was shortened by 4 bases and J by 6 bases, with 6 bases between the two germline ends. The CDR3 runs 11 residues. CDR1 MNHEY and CDR2 SVGEGT come from the germline V gene. The CDR3 DNA reads TGTGCCAGCAGTTCGCGACATGGCTACACCTTC. As protein: CASSSRHGYTF.

Notes on this clonotype: The likely explanation is a read error, given a far larger clone one base away. The chain joins TRBV3-1 to TRBJ2-7; 13 bases match TRBD2. In germline, CDR1 is LGHDT, CDR2 YNNKEL (reference sequence). There are 15 residues in the CDR3. V lost 3 bases and J lost 7; bases outside the gene matches: 6. The CDR3 DNA sequence: TGTGCCAGCAGCCAGGGACTAGCGGGACCCAATGAGCAGTACTTC. It yields the protein CASSQGLAGPNEQYF.

This clonotype showed up many times. The CDR3 DNA sequence: TGTGCCACCCAGGAACGGTGGCCTAGCAATCAGCCCCAGCATTTT. Its protein is CATQERWPSNQPQHF. The chain joins TRBV24-1 to TRBJ1-5; the D is unclear. Germline V gene lookup returns CDR1 KGHDR and CDR2 SFDVKD. CDR3 length equals 15 residues. The V and J ends lost 9 bases and 0 bases respectively, with 14 bases between them.

This clonotype was seen a single time. Given the absence of the conserved phenylalanine or tryptophan at the CDR3 end, a read error is likely. The V gene is TRBV30, the J gene TRBJ1-6; 8 bases line up with TRBD1. The CDR3 is 16 residues long. The V segment lost 1 base and the J segment 7 bases; nucleotides outside the gene matches: 9. Germline V gene sequence: CDR1 GTSNPN, CDR2 SVGIG (reference sequence). DNA for the CDR3: TGTGCCTGGAGTGCACAGCCCAGGACAGGGAATTCACCCCTCCACCTT. Protein product: CAWSAQPRTGNSPLHL.

With respect to this clonotype: The junction departs from germline at one end; a sequencing error may be responsible. The CDR3 coding sequence is TGTGCCAGCAGTTACACGGACAGCCACCCAGGGTCTCTTCGGTTT. Protein sequence: CASSYTDSHPGSLRF. The genes are TRBV6-2 or TRBV6-3 and TRBJ1-1, with a possible D match to TRBD1 (6 bases). The germline V gene has CDR1 MNHEY and CDR2 SVGEGT. The CDR3 length is 15 residues.

This clonotype was recorded a few times. A single base separates this from a much larger clone, so it may be a read error. The CDR3 does not end in the conserved phenylalanine or tryptophan, so this is likely a read error. The V and J genes are TRBV7-8 and TRBJ2-3; D remains unclear. This CDR3 comprises 16 residues. The V gene's germline CDR1 is SGHVS and CDR2 FQNEAQ. V lost 3 bases and J 2 bases, leaving 15 bases between the germline ends. CDR3 in DNA: TGTGCCAGCAGCTTTTTGGCCCTCGCGGCCACAGATACGCAGTATCTT. This translates into CASSFLALAATDTQYL.

This clonotype turned up a few times. The chain recombines TRBV7-2 with TRBJ2-3, with D tentatively TRBD1 (5 bases). The CDR3 runs 14 residues. The V gene lost 4 bases and the J gene lost 2 bases, with 10 bases spanning the gap. CDR1 is SGHTA, CDR2 FQGNSA, per germline. The CDR3: CASSSPRATDTQYF. CDR3 nucleotides: TGTGCCAGCAGCTCTCCCAGGGCCACAGATACGCAGTATTTT.

The sample holds many counts of this clonotype. The chain has TRBV4-3 and TRBJ1-3; TRBD1 aligns across 7 bases. CDR3 length equals 15 residues. V gave up 4 bases and J gave up 0 bases; unmatched junction bases: 3. Germline values: CDR1 LGHNA, CDR2 YSLEER. The CDR3 reads CASSLGTASGNTIYF. DNA for the CDR3: TGCGCCAGCAGCCTAGGGACAGCCTCTGGAAACACCATATATTTT.

This clonotype appeared once. The CDR3 bases are TGCAGTGCTAGAAATCCCCGGGACAGGGTCCTCCGGGAGCAGTACTTC. Amino acid sequence: CSARNPRDRVLREQYF. The gene calls are TRBV20-1 and TRBJ2-7; 9 bases agree with TRBD1. CDR3 size: 16 residues. The junction had 15 bases not matched to a gene; V was cut back by 2 bases and J by 7 bases. CDR1 DFQATT and CDR2 SNEGSKA come from the germline V gene (reference sequence).

This clonotype was seen ten or more times. J is TRBJ2-1 and V is TRBV7-9, with TRBD2 matching over 9 bases. This CDR3 region has 14 residues. The germline CDR1 and CDR2 sequences are SEHNR and FQNEAQ (reference sequence). V shed 0 bases, J shed 14 bases, and the junction held 8 bases outside the gene matches. In DNA form, the CDR3 reads TGTGCCAGCAGCTTAGCGCTCTCGCGGGGGGGCGAGTTCTTC. It specifies CASSLALSRGGEFF.

This clonotype was seen at least ten times. This chain uses TRBV4-2 with TRBJ1-3; D is perhaps TRBD1 (6 bases). Trimming left V 4 bases short and J 1 base short, with 8 bases between. CDR1 LGHNA and CDR2 YNFKEQ come from the germline V gene. This CDR3 has 14 amino acids. CDR3 sequence: CASSLQGSGNTIYF. CDR3 in DNA: TGTGCCAGCAGCCTACAGGGTTCTGGAAACACCATATATTTT.

The chain couples TRBV15 to TRBJ1-1, with D possibly being TRBD1 (5 bases). CDR1 is LNHNV and CDR2 is YYDKDF in the germline V gene (reference sequence). Trimming shortened V by 1 base and J by 0 bases, and 12 bases separated the two germline ends. This CDR3 has 16 residues. The CDR3 loop reads CATSRGTYPMNTEAFF. DNA for the CDR3: TGTGCCACCAGCAGAGGGACATACCCCATGAACACTGAAGCTTTCTTT.

With regard to this clonotype: A clone one base away is much larger, so this may be a read error. The chain joins TRBV29-1 to TRBJ2-3; D unclear. Germline-derived CDR1 and CDR2 are SQVTM and ANQGSEA. This CDR3 comprises 13 residues. The CDR3, as DNA: TGCAGCGTTGGATCCTTCCTTTCCGATATGCAGTATTTT. Translating gives CSVGSFLSDMQYF.

This clonotype was seen at least ten times. The CDR3 region is CASSSQNGGGETQYF. The CDR3 DNA is TGTGCCAGCAGCTCCCAGAACGGGGGGGGAGAGACCCAGTACTTC. This rearrangement joins TRBV7-2 to TRBJ2-5; 8 nucleotides align to TRBD2. This CDR3 is built from 15 residues. The V segment lost 4 bases and the J segment 4 bases; nucleotides outside the gene matches: 8. The germline V gene encodes CDR1 SGHTA and CDR2 FQGNSA.

The table lists this clonotype with many counts. The J gene is TRBJ2-1, the V gene TRBV11-1, with 13 nucleotides matching TRBD2. J was trimmed by 8 bases and V by 4 bases; bases with no gene match: 8. This CDR3 comprises 16 residues. Germline lookup yields CDR1 SGHAT and CDR2 FQDESV (reference sequence). The CDR3 spells CASSSNGLAGVDEQFF. The DNA of the CDR3 is TGTGCCAGCAGCTCTAATGGACTAGCGGGGGTGGATGAGCAGTTCTTC.

This chain connects TRBV9 to TRBJ2-2, with 10 bases that match TRBD1. From germline, CDR1 is SGDLS and CDR2 YYNGEE. J gave up 6 bases and V 3 bases, and 11 bases lay outside the gene matches. The CDR3 length is 17 residues. CDR3: CASSGGQGVLFAGELFF. The CDR3 bases are TGTGCCAGCAGCGGAGGACAGGGGGTCCTCTTTGCCGGGGAGCTGTTTTTT. The variable domain in full, completed from reference TRBV9 and TRBJ2-2, reads DSGVTQTPKHLITATGQRVTLRCSPRSGDLSVYWYQQSLDQGLQFLIQYYNGEERAKGNILERFSAQQFPDLHSELNLSSLELGDSALYFCASSGGQGVLFAGELFFGEGSRLTVL.

This sequence joins TRBV7-2 and TRBJ2-1; no clear D gene. Trimming left V 3 bases short and J 5 bases short, with 11 bases between. The CDR3 sequence is 14 residues long. CDR1 and CDR2 (germline): SGHTA, FQGNSA. In DNA form, the CDR3 reads TGTGCCAGCAGCTTTCGTCAGCCGGACAATGAGCAGTTCTTC. Translation: CASSFRQPDNEQFF.

The chain employs TRBV6-1 and TRBJ1-6; D is ambiguous. V shed 7 bases and J shed 6 bases, with 13 bases lying between them. CDR3 length equals 14 residues. Germline CDR1 MNHNS, CDR2 SASEGT. The CDR3 DNA reads as TGTGCCAGCACGGAAGTAAGAATTAATTCACCCCTCCACTTT. It encodes CASTEVRINSPLHF.